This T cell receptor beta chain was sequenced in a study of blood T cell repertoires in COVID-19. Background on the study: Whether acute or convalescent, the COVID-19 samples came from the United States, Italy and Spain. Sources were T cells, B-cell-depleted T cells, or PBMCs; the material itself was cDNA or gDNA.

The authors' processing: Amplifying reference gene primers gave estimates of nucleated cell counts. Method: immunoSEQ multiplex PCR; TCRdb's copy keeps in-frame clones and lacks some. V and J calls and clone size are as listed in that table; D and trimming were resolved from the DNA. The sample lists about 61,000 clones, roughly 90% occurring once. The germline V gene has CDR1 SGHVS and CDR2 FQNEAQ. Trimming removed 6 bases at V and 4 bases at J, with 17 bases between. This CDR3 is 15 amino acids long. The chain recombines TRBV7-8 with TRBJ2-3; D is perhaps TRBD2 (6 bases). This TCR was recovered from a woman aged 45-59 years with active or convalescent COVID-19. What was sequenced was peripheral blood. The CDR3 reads CASSSLTGAADTQYF. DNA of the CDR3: TGTGCCAGCAGTTCCCTCACGGGAGCGGCAGATACGCAGTATTTT.